This TCR beta chain was documented in a study of spatial heterogeneity in lung cancer. With respect to this clonotype: This beta chain was picked up by a library intended for alpha chains and is off target, so its count carries little meaning.

The CDR3 totals 13 residues. Germline-derived CDR1 and CDR2 are MNHNY and SVGAGI (reference sequence). V was clipped by 5 bases and J by 4 bases, with 9 bases between them. The time point was: sample taken at primary tumor resection. TCRs were sequenced from unsorted whole RNA of tumor, nontumor lung or PBMC. The donor group consisted of around 70 patients who had untreated, early-stage non-small cell lung cancer. MiXCR, applied by TCRdb to the 5' RACE reads, yields one record per CDR3 protein. The sample holds 4,500 to 6,500 distinct CDR3 sequences, 30% to 40% seen once. The sequence came from a female donor with early-stage non-small cell lung cancer. Sequenced material: PBMCs, taken at surgery. The genes are TRBV6-6 and TRBJ1-5; D not resolved. The DNA for the CDR3 is TGTGCCAGCAGTCCCTATTTGAATCAGCCCCAGCATTTT. This encodes CASSPYLNQPQHF.